The clone carrying this T cell receptor (beta chain) was counted ten times or more. Unique molecular identifiers were used to barcode this TCRbeta library. TCRdb processed the PCR reads anew with MiXCR; each CDR3 protein has one entry. The sample contains 70,000 to 95,000 distinct CDR3 sequences, 9% to 15% of which appear only once. V lost 4 bases to trimming and J lost 5 bases, with 16 bases between them. The CDR3 consists of 15 residues. Per germline, CDR1 LGHNA and CDR2 YSLEER. The entry originates in a study of T-cell reconstitution after alpha-beta-depleted transplantation in children. The material sequenced was PBMCs from the stem cell graft donor, taken from the stem cell graft. The clonotype comes from a human donor who donated a stem cell graft to a child with inherited bone marrow failure. V usage is TRBV4-3 and J usage is TRBJ2-3; unclear D gene. CDR3 nucleotide sequence: TGCGCCAGCAGCCCGAAGCTGGCCCCAGGAGATACGCAGTATTTT. It codes for CASSPKLAPGDTQYF.